A selection of T cell receptor beta chains follows, all from one sample in a study of blood T cell repertoires in COVID-19. Clones were read by immunoSEQ multiplex PCR, and TCRdb kept only the in-frame ones, dropping some. The sample lists 120,000 to 150,000 clones; roughly 82% were seen once. Sequenced sample: peripheral blood. The source of these receptors is a man older than 75 with acute or convalescent COVID-19. CDR3s include the opening cysteine and the closing phenylalanine or tryptophan. Each record gives: D gene, V gene, J gene, CDR3 protein. A D gene is named only where the DNA matches it firmly.

>-|TRBV7-8|TRBJ1-5
CASSLARYTQGNQPQHF
>TRBD1|TRBV4-2|TRBJ1-1
CASSQDQGARDTEAFF
>TRBD1|TRBV6-2/TRBV6-3|TRBJ1-2
CASSSGTGTRYTF
>TRBD1|TRBV6-2/TRBV6-3|TRBJ2-7
CASSGQGGSGEQYF
>-|TRBV19|TRBJ1-4
CASSPPPTEKLFF
>-|TRBV6-5|TRBJ1-1
CANGAGVYTEAFF
>-|TRBV20-1|TRBJ1-3
CSADTGNTIYF
>-|TRBV19|TRBJ1-5
CASIGASYQPQHF
>TRBD1|TRBV30|TRBJ1-5
CAWSPGTGTHLSNQPQHF
>-|TRBV7-6|TRBJ2-3
CASTRQFGTLSTDTQYF
>TRBD2|TRBV4-3|TRBJ2-1
CASSQASGAYNNEQFF
>-|TRBV5-5|TRBJ2-1
CASSGWGDNEQFF
>TRBD1|TRBV30|TRBJ2-2
CASLGDRNTGELFF
>TRBD2|TRBV18|TRBJ2-1
CASSPPARGGVNEQFF
>TRBD2|TRBV18|TRBJ2-5
CASHGASGQETQYF
>-|TRBV29-1|TRBJ2-2
CSVEDRHKTGITGELFF
>TRBD1|TRBV10-3|TRBJ1-1
CAITGDRNTEAFF
>TRBD1|TRBV3-1/TRBV3-2|TRBJ1-3
CASSQEATGNGNTIYF
>-|TRBV18|TRBJ2-3
CASSPLLGGGGTDTQYF
>-|TRBV14|TRBJ1-1
CASQGNTEAFF
>TRBD1|TRBV2|TRBJ1-2
CASRTDRGGYTF
>-|TRBV6-5|TRBJ1-1
CARPTEVTNTEAFF
>TRBD1|TRBV4-2|TRBJ1-6
CASSQGPGQGLPLHF
>-|TRBV7-2|TRBJ2-3
CASSSYVLRIDTQYF
>-|TRBV24-1|TRBJ2-3
CATSGVRLTDTQYF
>TRBD1|TRBV24-1|TRBJ1-2
CATSDPNSGGMGYTF
>TRBD2|TRBV20-1|TRBJ2-1
CSASPGLVYGEQFF
>TRBD1|TRBV9|TRBJ2-7
CASSVSGTGGEQYF
>TRBD1|TRBV5-1|TRBJ1-4
CASSRQGAEEKLFF
>-|TRBV12-3/TRBV12-4|TRBJ1-5
CASISSVNQPQHF
>-|TRBV18|TRBJ1-1
CASSFGVGSEAFF
>TRBD1|TRBV11-2|TRBJ2-1
CASSMDRVLSNEQFF
>TRBD2|TRBV7-2|TRBJ2-7
CASSTGLAGGSVQYF
>TRBD2|TRBV7-8|TRBJ2-1
CASSPTSGGADEQFF
>TRBD1|TRBV6-5|TRBJ2-2
CASSRQGQVTGELFF
>-|TRBV28|TRBJ2-5
CASSSLYLETQYF
>-|TRBV7-9|TRBJ1-6
CASSDTGFNSPLHF
>-|TRBV15|TRBJ2-2
CATRQGGGNTGELFF
>-|TRBV5-5|TRBJ2-2
CASSLARGRTGELFF
>TRBD1|TRBV6-5|TRBJ1-2
CASSSNRGQDGYTF
>TRBD1|TRBV7-8|TRBJ1-1
CASSFQTGALSNTEAFF